What follows is one T cell receptor beta chain and its context. Other DNA variants within this sample encode the same CDR3. Original processing methods: Estimation of nucleated cell counts was performed using reference gene primer amplification. Measured with immunoSEQ multiplex PCR; TCRdb has only the in-frame clones, and not every one. V, J and clone size were drawn from that table, and D and trimming were deduced from the DNA. This sample yields over 200,000 clones, of which about 87% are seen a single time; 2% to 3% belongs to the top ten. This sample is drawn from a study of blood T cell repertoires in COVID-19. Background on the study: Some COVID-19 samples were acute and others convalescent; all came from the United States, Italy and Spain. From T cells, B-cell-depleted T cells, or PBMCs came the material, which was cDNA or gDNA.

The CDR3 is made up of 15 amino acids. Looked up from germline, CDR1 is SGDLS and CDR2 is YYNGEE. Trimming removed 0 bases at V and 0 bases at J, with 6 bases between. The rearrangement links TRBV9 to TRBJ2-2, with D unresolved. Input material: peripheral blood. This TCR was recovered from a young man with COVID-19, enrolled during active disease. The CDR3 protein is CASSVGGSNTGELFF. The CDR3 coding sequence is TGTGCCAGCAGCGTAGGCGGATCGAACACCGGGGAGCTGTTTTTT.